This note documents a single T cell receptor (beta chain) sequence. Amplification targeted TCR beta CDR3 regions from RNA transcripts. HTBI primers were used for first-round RT-PCR of the TCR CDR3. A single record per CDR3 protein comes from TCRdb applying MiXCR to the multiplex PCR reads. The top ten hold 15% to 20% of the sample, which has under 700,000 distinct CDR3 sequences, over 15% seen once. The record originates from a study of T cells in Graves' hyperthyroidism and ophthalmopathy. Germline assignment: CDR1 MNHEY and CDR2 SMNVEV (reference sequence). CDR3 length: 12 amino acids. V lost 5 bases, J lost 9 bases, and 11 bases lay in between.

The origin of this receptor is a young woman with Graves' hyperthyroidism. The material sequenced was blood. V gene TRBV27 combines with J gene TRBJ2-1; D may be TRBD2 (5 bases). The CDR3 bases are TGTGCCAGCAGTGCCCGGGGTACTGAGCAGTTCTTC. Translation gives CASSARGTEQFF.